This record covers a single T cell receptor (beta chain). Antigen unknown. The sample belongs to a study of T cell responses to AZD1222 COVID-19 vaccine. Overall study findings and caveats: Spike-specific TCR breadth rose after two AZD1222 doses, and depth rose as well.

Germline V gives CDR1 SGHNT, CDR2 YENEEA. The CDR3 runs 16 residues. V was cut by 5 bases and J by 8 bases, with 21 bases left in between. TCRdb keeps only in-frame clones here, not all; method: immunoSEQ multiplex PCR. The sample consists of roughly 100,000 clones, approximately 88% of them appearing once. V is TRBV11-3 and J is TRBJ1-4; D possibly corresponds to TRBD1 (6 bases). This sample comprised peripheral blood, obtained on day 0 of AZD1222 vaccination. This TCR was recovered from an adult in good health. This CDR3 is CASSRGGDRGGEKLFF. In DNA form, the CDR3 reads TGTGCCAGCAGCCGTGGGGGTGATCGTGGGGGCGAAAAACTGTTTTTT.